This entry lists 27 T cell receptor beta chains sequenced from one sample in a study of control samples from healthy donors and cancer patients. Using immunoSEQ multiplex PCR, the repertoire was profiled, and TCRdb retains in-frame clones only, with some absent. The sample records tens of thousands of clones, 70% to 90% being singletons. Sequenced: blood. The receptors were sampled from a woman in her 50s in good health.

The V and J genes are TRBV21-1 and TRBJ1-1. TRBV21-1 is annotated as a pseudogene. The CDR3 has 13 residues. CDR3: CASSKRGGTEAFF. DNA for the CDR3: TGTGCCAGCAGCAAAAGGGGGGGCACTGAAGCTTTCTTT.

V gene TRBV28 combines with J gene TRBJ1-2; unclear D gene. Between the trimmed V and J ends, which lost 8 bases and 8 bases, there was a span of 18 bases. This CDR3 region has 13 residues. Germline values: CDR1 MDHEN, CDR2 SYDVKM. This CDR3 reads CASLGVGTRGYTF. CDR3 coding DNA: TGTGCCAGCTTAGGTGTGGGTACCCGAGGCTACACCTTC.

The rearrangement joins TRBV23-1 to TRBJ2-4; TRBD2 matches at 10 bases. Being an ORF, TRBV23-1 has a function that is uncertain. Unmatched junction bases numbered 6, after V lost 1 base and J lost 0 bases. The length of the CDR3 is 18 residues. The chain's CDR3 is CASSQYERGGLAKNIQYF. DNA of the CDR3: TGCGCCAGCAGTCAATACGAGCGGGGGGGTTTAGCCAAAAACATTCAGTACTTC.

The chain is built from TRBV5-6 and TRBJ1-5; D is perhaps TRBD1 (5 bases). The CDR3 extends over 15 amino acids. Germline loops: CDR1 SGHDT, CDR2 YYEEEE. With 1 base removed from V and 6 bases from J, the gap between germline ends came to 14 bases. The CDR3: CASSLFKGMVQPQHF. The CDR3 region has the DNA TGTGCCAGCAGCTTGTTTAAGGGGATGGTTCAGCCCCAGCATTTT.

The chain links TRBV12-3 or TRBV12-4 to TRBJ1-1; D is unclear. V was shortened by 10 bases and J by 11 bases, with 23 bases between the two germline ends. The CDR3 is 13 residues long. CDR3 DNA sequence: TGTGCCACCAAAGCGCTCGGTCCGAAAGAGGCTTTCTTT. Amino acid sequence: CATKALGPKEAFF.

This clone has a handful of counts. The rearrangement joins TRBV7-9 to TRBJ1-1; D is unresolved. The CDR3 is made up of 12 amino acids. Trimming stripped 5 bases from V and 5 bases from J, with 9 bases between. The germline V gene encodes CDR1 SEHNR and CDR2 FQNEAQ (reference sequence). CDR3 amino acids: CASSVGRTEAFF. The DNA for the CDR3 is TGTGCCAGCAGCGTAGGGCGGACTGAAGCTTTCTTT. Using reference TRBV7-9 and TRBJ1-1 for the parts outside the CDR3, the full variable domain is DTGVSQNPRHKITKRGQNVTFRCDPISEHNRLYWYRQTLGQGPEFLTYFQNEAQLEKSRLLSDRFSAERPKGSFSTLEIQRTEQGDSAMYLCASSVGRTEAFFGQGTRLTVV.

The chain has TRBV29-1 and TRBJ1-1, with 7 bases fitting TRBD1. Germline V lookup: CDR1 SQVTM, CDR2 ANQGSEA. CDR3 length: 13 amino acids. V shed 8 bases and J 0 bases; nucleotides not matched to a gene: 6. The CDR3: CSCRDRMNTEAFF. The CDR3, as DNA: TGCAGCTGTCGGGACAGAATGAACACTGAAGCTTTCTTT.

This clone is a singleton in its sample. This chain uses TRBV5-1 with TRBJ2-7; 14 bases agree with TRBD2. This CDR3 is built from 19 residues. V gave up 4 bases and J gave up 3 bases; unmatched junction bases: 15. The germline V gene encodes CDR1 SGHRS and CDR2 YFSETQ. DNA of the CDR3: TGCGCCAGCAGCCCGTTTATGGATCCCGGGACTAGCGGGGGCTACGAGCAGTACTTC. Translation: CASSPFMDPGTSGGYEQYF.

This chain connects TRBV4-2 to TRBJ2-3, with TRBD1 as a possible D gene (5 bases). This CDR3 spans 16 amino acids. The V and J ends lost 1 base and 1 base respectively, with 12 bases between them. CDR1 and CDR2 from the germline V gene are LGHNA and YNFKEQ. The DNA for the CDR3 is TGTGCCAGCAGCCAAGTACGTGGGGCAGGCACAGATACGCAGTATTTT. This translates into CASSQVRGAGTDTQYF.

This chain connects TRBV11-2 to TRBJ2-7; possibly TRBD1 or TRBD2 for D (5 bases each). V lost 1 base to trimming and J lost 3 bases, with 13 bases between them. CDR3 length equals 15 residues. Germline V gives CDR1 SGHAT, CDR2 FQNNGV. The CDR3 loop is CASSLGGTDHYEQYF. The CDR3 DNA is TGTGCCAGCAGCTTAGGAGGGACCGATCACTACGAGCAGTACTTC.

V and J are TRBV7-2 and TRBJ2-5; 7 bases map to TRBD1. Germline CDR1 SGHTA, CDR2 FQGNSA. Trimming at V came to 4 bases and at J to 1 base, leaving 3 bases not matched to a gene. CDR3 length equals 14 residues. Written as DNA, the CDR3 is TGTGCCAGCAGCTCCTACAGGGGCCAAGAGACCCAGTACTTC. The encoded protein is CASSSYRGQETQYF.

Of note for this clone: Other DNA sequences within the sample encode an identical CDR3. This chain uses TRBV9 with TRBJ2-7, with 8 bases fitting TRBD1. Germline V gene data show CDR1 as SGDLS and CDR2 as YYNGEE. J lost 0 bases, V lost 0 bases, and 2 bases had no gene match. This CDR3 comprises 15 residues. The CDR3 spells CASSVAGGSSYEQYF. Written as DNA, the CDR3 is TGTGCCAGCAGCGTAGCAGGGGGCAGCTCCTACGAGCAGTACTTC.

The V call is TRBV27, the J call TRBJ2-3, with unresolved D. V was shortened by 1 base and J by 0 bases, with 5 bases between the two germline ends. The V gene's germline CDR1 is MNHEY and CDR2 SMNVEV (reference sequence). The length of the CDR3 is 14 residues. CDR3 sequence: CASSLFSSTDTQYF. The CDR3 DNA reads TGTGCCAGCAGTTTATTCTCTAGCACAGATACGCAGTATTTT.

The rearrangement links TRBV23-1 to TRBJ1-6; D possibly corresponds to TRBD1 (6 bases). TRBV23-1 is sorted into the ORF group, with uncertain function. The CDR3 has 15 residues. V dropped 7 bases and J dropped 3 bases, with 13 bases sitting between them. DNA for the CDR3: TGCGCCAGCACCTCGGGGGGGCTCTATAATTCACCCCTCCACTTT. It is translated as CASTSGGLYNSPLHF.

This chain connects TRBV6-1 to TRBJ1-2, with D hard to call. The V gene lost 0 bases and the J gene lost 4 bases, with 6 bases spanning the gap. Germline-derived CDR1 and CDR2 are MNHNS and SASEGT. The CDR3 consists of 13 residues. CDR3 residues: CASSEAPVYGYTF. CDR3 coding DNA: TGTGCCAGCAGTGAAGCCCCCGTCTATGGCTACACCTTC.

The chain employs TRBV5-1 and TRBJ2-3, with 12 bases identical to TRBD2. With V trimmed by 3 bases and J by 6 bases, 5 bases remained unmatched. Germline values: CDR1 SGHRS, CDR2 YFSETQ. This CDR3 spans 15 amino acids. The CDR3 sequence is CASSSSGTSGDTQYF. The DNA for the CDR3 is TGCGCCAGCAGCTCCTCCGGGACTAGCGGGGATACGCAGTATTTT.

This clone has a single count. The CDR3 DNA follows: TGCAGTGCTAGTGACAGGAACACTGAAGCTTTCTTT. Translation gives CSASDRNTEAFF. The chain is built from TRBV20-1 and TRBJ1-1, with TRBD1 as a possible D gene (5 bases). This CDR3 comprises 12 residues. CDR1 is DFQATT and CDR2 is SNEGSKA in the germline V gene (reference sequence). The V and J ends lost 3 bases and 1 base respectively, with 6 bases between them.

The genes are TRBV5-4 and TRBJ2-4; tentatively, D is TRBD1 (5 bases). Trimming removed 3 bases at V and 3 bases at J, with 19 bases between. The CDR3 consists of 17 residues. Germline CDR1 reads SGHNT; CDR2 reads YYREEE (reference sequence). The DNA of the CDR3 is TGTGCCAGCAGCTCGGAAGGTTTGTTGCAGGGCAAAAACATTCAGTACTTC. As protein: CASSSEGLLQGKNIQYF.

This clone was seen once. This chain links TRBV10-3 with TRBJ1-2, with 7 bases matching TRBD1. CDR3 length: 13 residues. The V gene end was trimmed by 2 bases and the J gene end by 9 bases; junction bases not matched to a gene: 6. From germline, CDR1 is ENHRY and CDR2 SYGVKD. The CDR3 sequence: CAISEPPQGSYTF. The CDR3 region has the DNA TGTGCCATCAGTGAGCCACCACAGGGGAGCTACACCTTC.

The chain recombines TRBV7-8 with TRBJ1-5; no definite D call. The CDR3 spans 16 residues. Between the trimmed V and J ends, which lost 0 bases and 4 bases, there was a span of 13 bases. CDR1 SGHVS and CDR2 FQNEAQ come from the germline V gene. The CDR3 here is CASSLAARIGNQPQHF. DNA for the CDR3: TGTGCCAGCAGCTTAGCGGCTAGGATCGGGAATCAGCCCCAGCATTTT. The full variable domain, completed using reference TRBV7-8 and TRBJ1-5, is GAGVSQSPRYKVAKRGQDVALRCDPISGHVSLFWYQQALGQGPEFLTYFQNEAQLDKSGLPSDRFFAERPEGSVSTLKIQRTQQEDSAVYLCASSLAARIGNQPQHFGDGTRLSIL.

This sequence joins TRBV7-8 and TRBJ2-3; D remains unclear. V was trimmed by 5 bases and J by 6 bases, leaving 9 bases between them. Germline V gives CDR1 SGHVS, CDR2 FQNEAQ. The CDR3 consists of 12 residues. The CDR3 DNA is TGTGCCAGCAGCCCCCCTAGGGATACGCAGTATTTT. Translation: CASSPPRDTQYF. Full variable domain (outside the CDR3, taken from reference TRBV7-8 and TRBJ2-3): GAGVSQSPRYKVAKRGQDVALRCDPISGHVSLFWYQQALGQGPEFLTYFQNEAQLDKSGLPSDRFFAERPEGSVSTLKIQRTQQEDSAVYLCASSPPRDTQYFGPGTRLTVL.

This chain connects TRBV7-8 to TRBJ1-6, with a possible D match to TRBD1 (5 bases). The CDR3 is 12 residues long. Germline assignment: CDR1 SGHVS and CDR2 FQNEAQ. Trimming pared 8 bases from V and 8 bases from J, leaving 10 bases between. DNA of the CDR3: TGTGCCAGCGGACACCGGGATTCACCCCTCCACTTT. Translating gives CASGHRDSPLHF.

CDR3 in amino acids: CASSSDQRDTNEQFF. CDR3 nucleotide sequence: TGCGCCAGCAGCTCAGACCAACGGGACACCAATGAGCAGTTCTTC. The J gene is TRBJ2-1, the V gene TRBV5-1; TRBD1 might be the D (6 bases). This CDR3 has 15 residues. Per the germline V gene, CDR1 is SGHRS and CDR2 is YFSETQ. V lost 3 bases and J lost 6, with 16 bases in between.

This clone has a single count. CDR3 nucleotide sequence: TGTGCCAGCAGTTATTCCAGGCTTGGGAGGGCCGGGGAGCTGTTTTTT. It is translated as CASSYSRLGRAGELFF. The V gene is TRBV6-5, the J gene TRBJ2-2, with 7 bases aligning to TRBD2. Germline V gene sequence: CDR1 MNHEY, CDR2 SVGAGI. There are 16 residues in the CDR3. After removal of 3 bases from V and 6 bases from J, the junction contained 10 bases not matched to a gene.

CDR3 in amino acids: CASSEAGYGANVLTF. The CDR3 bases are TGCGCCAGCAGTGAAGCAGGCTACGGGGCCAACGTCCTGACTTTC. The chain recombines TRBV10-2 with TRBJ2-6; D gene uncertain. CDR1 and CDR2 (germline): WSHSY, SAAADI. The V end was cut by 3 bases, the J end by 4 bases, with 10 bases between. The CDR3 totals 15 residues.

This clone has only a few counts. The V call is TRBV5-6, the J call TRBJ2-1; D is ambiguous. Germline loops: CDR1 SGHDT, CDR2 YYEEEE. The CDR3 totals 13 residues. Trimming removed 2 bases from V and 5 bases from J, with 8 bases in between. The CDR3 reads CASSLRLHNEQFF. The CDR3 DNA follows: TGTGCCAGCAGCTTAAGGCTACACAATGAGCAGTTCTTC.

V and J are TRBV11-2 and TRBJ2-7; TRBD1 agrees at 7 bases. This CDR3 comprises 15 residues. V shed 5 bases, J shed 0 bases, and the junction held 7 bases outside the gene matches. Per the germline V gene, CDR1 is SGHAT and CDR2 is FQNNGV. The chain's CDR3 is CASSPTGIFSYEQYF. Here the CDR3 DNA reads TGTGCCAGCAGCCCGACAGGGATTTTCTCCTACGAGCAGTACTTC.